Listed below are T cell receptor beta chains from one sample, sequenced in a study of blood T cell repertoires in COVID-19. The protocol was immunoSEQ multiplex PCR, while the TCRdb copy is restricted to in-frame clones and leaves out a portion. The data contain about 220,000 clones, 80% to 85% of them singletons. Sequences were obtained from peripheral blood. The receptor source for this set is a woman older than 75 with COVID-19, enrolled during active disease. CDR3s include the opening cysteine and the closing phenylalanine or tryptophan. The order of the fields is V gene, clone size, J gene, D gene, CDR3 DNA, CDR3 protein. D genes are given only for firm matches. Clone size appears in some rows only: once, few, many, or a class for an expanded clone.

V gene: TRBV7-9
clone size: once
J gene: TRBJ1-6
D gene: TRBD1
CDR3 DNA: TGTGCCAGCAGTCCCTACAGGGGAAACTCACCCCTCCACTTT
CDR3 protein: CASSPYRGNSPLHF

V gene: TRBV25-1
clone size: NA
J gene: TRBJ1-2
D gene: NA
CDR3 DNA: TGTGCCAGCAGTGAATACGGCAGGGTCGGCTACACCTTC
CDR3 protein: CASSEYGRVGYTF

V gene: TRBV25-1
clone size: NA
J gene: TRBJ1-2
D gene: NA
CDR3 DNA: TGTGCCAGCAGACCCAGGACTCGGCTACATGGCTACACCTTC
CDR3 protein: CASRPRTRLHGYTF

V gene: TRBV5-6
clone size: NA
J gene: TRBJ2-2
D gene: NA
CDR3 DNA: TGTGCCAGCAGCTTGTATAGCGTCAGGGAGCTGTTTTTT
CDR3 protein: CASSLYSVRELFF

V gene: TRBV10-3
clone size: NA
J gene: TRBJ1-2
D gene: TRBD1
CDR3 DNA: TGTGCCATCAATGAGGGGGCCCGGTTTGGCTACACCTTC
CDR3 protein: CAINEGARFGYTF

V gene: TRBV7-8
clone size: NA
J gene: TRBJ2-1
D gene: TRBD1
CDR3 DNA: TGTGCCAGCAGCTTCGACAGGGGGCCTAATGAGCAGTTCTTC
CDR3 protein: CASSFDRGPNEQFF

V gene: TRBV13
clone size: NA
J gene: TRBJ2-7
D gene: NA
CDR3 DNA: TGTGCCAGCAGCTTTTATACTGGGCCAGCCCCCATCGAGCAGTACTTC
CDR3 protein: CASSFYTGPAPIEQYF

V gene: TRBV28
clone size: few
J gene: TRBJ1-1
D gene: NA
CDR3 DNA: TGTGCCAGCAGTTTAAGAGGGAGGGGATACACTGAAGCTTTCTTT
CDR3 protein: CASSLRGRGYTEAFF

V gene: TRBV15
clone size: NA
J gene: TRBJ2-5
D gene: NA
CDR3 DNA: TGTGCCACCAGCAGAGTTCAGGCAGGCCAAGAGACCCAGTACTTC
CDR3 protein: CATSRVQAGQETQYF

V gene: TRBV3-1/TRBV3-2
clone size: NA
J gene: TRBJ1-2
D gene: TRBD1
CDR3 DNA: TGTGCCAGCAGCCAAGTAGGGGGCCAGTATGGCTACACCTTC
CDR3 protein: CASSQVGGQYGYTF

V gene: TRBV5-1
clone size: NA
J gene: TRBJ1-6
D gene: TRBD1
CDR3 DNA: TGCGCCAGCAGCGCCCGGGACAGGGGAGGCTCACCCCTCCACTTT
CDR3 protein: CASSARDRGGSPLHF

V gene: TRBV7-8
clone size: NA
J gene: TRBJ1-6
D gene: NA
CDR3 DNA: TGTGCCAGCAGCTTAGCTCCAGGAGGCGGATCACCCCTCCACTTT
CDR3 protein: CASSLAPGGGSPLHF

V gene: TRBV11-2
clone size: NA
J gene: TRBJ1-3
D gene: TRBD1
CDR3 DNA: TGTGCCAGCAGCTTAGTGGCCGGGACAGGCCTTCGAGGAAACACCATATATTTT
CDR3 protein: CASSLVAGTGLRGNTIYF

V gene: TRBV4-3
clone size: NA
J gene: TRBJ2-1
D gene: TRBD2
CDR3 DNA: TGCGCCAGCAGTCCTAGCGGGAGTAAAAGTGAGCAGTTCTTC
CDR3 protein: CASSPSGSKSEQFF

V gene: TRBV15
clone size: NA
J gene: TRBJ2-7
D gene: TRBD2
CDR3 DNA: TGTGCCACCAGCAGAGAAGTACTAGCGGGTTTCTACGAGCAGTACTTC
CDR3 protein: CATSREVLAGFYEQYF

V gene: TRBV11-2
clone size: NA
J gene: TRBJ2-1
D gene: TRBD2
CDR3 DNA: TGTGCCAGCAGCTTACTAGCGGGAGTGGTGGGTGAGCAGTTCTTC
CDR3 protein: CASSLLAGVVGEQFF

V gene: TRBV3-1/TRBV3-2
clone size: NA
J gene: TRBJ2-2
D gene: NA
CDR3 DNA: TGTGCCAGCAGGTCAGGAGGGGAGCTGTTTTTT
CDR3 protein: CASRSGGELFF

V gene: TRBV29-1
clone size: NA
J gene: TRBJ1-1
D gene: NA
CDR3 DNA: TGCAGCGGATGCGCGGGGCCGCCGAACACTGAAGCTTTCTTT
CDR3 protein: CSGCAGPPNTEAFF

V gene: TRBV15
clone size: once
J gene: TRBJ2-1
D gene: NA
CDR3 DNA: TGTGCCACCAGCAGAGGCAGGATCCAGATCTCCTACAATGAGCAGTTCTTC
CDR3 protein: CATSRGRIQISYNEQFF

V gene: TRBV18
clone size: NA
J gene: TRBJ2-7
D gene: NA
CDR3 DNA: TGTGCCAGCTCAGAAGAGAATTCCTACGAGCAGTACTTC
CDR3 protein: CASSEENSYEQYF

V gene: TRBV6-5
clone size: NA
J gene: TRBJ1-1
D gene: TRBD1
CDR3 DNA: TGTGCCAGCAGGTCCGCCGGGACAGGGTACACTGAAGCTTTCTTT
CDR3 protein: CASRSAGTGYTEAFF

V gene: TRBV11-2
clone size: NA
J gene: TRBJ2-5
D gene: TRBD2
CDR3 DNA: TGTGCCAGCTCAGCTCGTGGGGGAGGGGAGACCCAGTACTTC
CDR3 protein: CASSARGGGETQYF

V gene: TRBV10-3
clone size: NA
J gene: TRBJ2-7
D gene: TRBD2
CDR3 DNA: TGTGCCATCAGTGAGAGGACTAGCGGGAGCGGGTACGAGCAGTACTTC
CDR3 protein: CAISERTSGSGYEQYF

V gene: TRBV7-3
clone size: NA
J gene: TRBJ1-4
D gene: NA
CDR3 DNA: TGTGCCAGCAGCGCAAAGGGGGTGATTCGAGAAAAACTGTTTTTT
CDR3 protein: CASSAKGVIREKLFF

V gene: TRBV7-2
clone size: NA
J gene: TRBJ2-3
D gene: TRBD1
CDR3 DNA: TGTGCCAGCAGCCGGGGACAGGGCCCAGATACGCAGTATTTT
CDR3 protein: CASSRGQGPDTQYF

V gene: TRBV11-2
clone size: NA
J gene: TRBJ1-1
D gene: NA
CDR3 DNA: TGTGCCAGCAGCTTAATGGGACACCTAAAGGAGGAAGCTTTCTTT
CDR3 protein: CASSLMGHLKEEAFF

V gene: TRBV6-5
clone size: NA
J gene: TRBJ2-3
D gene: TRBD2
CDR3 DNA: TGTGCCAGCAGTTACGAGTACCGCGGGGGGGCTAATACGCAGTATTTT
CDR3 protein: CASSYEYRGGANTQYF

V gene: TRBV29-1
clone size: NA
J gene: TRBJ1-1
D gene: NA
CDR3 DNA: TGCAGCACTACGGTAGGGGGCACTGAAGCTTTCTTT
CDR3 protein: CSTTVGGTEAFF

V gene: TRBV6-2/TRBV6-3
clone size: NA
J gene: TRBJ1-3
D gene: TRBD1
CDR3 DNA: TGTGCCAGCAGTTCAGCCGGGACAGTGACCCCAGTATATTTT
CDR3 protein: CASSSAGTVTPVYF

V gene: TRBV5-6
clone size: NA
J gene: TRBJ1-5
D gene: TRBD1
CDR3 DNA: TGTGCCAGCAGCTCTTCTGCCGGGACAGGGAATCAGCCCCAGCATTTT
CDR3 protein: CASSSSAGTGNQPQHF

V gene: TRBV5-6
clone size: NA
J gene: TRBJ2-3
D gene: NA
CDR3 DNA: TGTGCCAGCAGCCCGAGGCGGGATACGCAGTATTTT
CDR3 protein: CASSPRRDTQYF

V gene: TRBV6-5
clone size: NA
J gene: TRBJ2-5
D gene: NA
CDR3 DNA: TGTGCCAGCAGCCCCGACAGGTCAATCCAAGAGACCCAGTACTTC
CDR3 protein: CASSPDRSIQETQYF

V gene: TRBV5-4
clone size: once
J gene: TRBJ2-1
D gene: TRBD2
CDR3 DNA: TGTGCCAGCAGTCACCGGGGGGGCTATGAGCAGTTCTTC
CDR3 protein: CASSHRGGYEQFF

V gene: TRBV19
clone size: NA
J gene: TRBJ2-7
D gene: NA
CDR3 DNA: TGTGCCAGTAGTGACAGGTTTTCAAGCTCCTACGAGCAGTACTTC
CDR3 protein: CASSDRFSSSYEQYF

V gene: TRBV9
clone size: NA
J gene: TRBJ1-6
D gene: NA
CDR3 DNA: TGTGCCAGCAGCGTAGATCAGGGTTATAATTCACCCCTCCACTTT
CDR3 protein: CASSVDQGYNSPLHF

V gene: TRBV5-4
clone size: NA
J gene: TRBJ2-7
D gene: TRBD1
CDR3 DNA: TGTGCCAGTGGTGGGCAGGGGGCGGGCGAGCAGTACTTC
CDR3 protein: CASGGQGAGEQYF

V gene: TRBV6-5
clone size: NA
J gene: TRBJ1-1
D gene: TRBD1
CDR3 DNA: TGTGCCAGCTGGGGACAGATTGGGGCTAAAGCTTTCTTT
CDR3 protein: CASWGQIGAKAFF

V gene: TRBV7-9
clone size: few
J gene: TRBJ1-5
D gene: NA
CDR3 DNA: TGTGCCAGCAGTCTATCTAACTATCAGCCCCAGCATTTT
CDR3 protein: CASSLSNYQPQHF

V gene: TRBV27
clone size: NA
J gene: TRBJ2-2
D gene: NA
CDR3 DNA: TGTGCCAGCAAACCATGGAGGGACGGCCCCGGGGAGCTGTTTTTT
CDR3 protein: CASKPWRDGPGELFF

V gene: TRBV20-1
clone size: NA
J gene: TRBJ2-2
D gene: TRBD2
CDR3 DNA: TGCAGTGCTAGTTTTCGGGGGAGGGCCGGGGAGCTGTTTTTT
CDR3 protein: CSASFRGRAGELFF

V gene: TRBV11-2
clone size: NA
J gene: TRBJ2-1
D gene: NA
CDR3 DNA: TGTGCCAGCAGCTTAGTTGCGGGGAGGGGGAATGAGCAGTTCTTC
CDR3 protein: CASSLVAGRGNEQFF

V gene: TRBV30
clone size: NA
J gene: TRBJ1-5
D gene: NA
CDR3 DNA: TGTGCCTGGAGTACCAGACAGAATCAGCCCCAGCATTTT
CDR3 protein: CAWSTRQNQPQHF

V gene: TRBV5-6
clone size: NA
J gene: TRBJ1-1
D gene: NA
CDR3 DNA: TGTGCCAGCAGCGCGACGGACGGTTGGGGGGGAGCTTTCTTT
CDR3 protein: CASSATDGWGGAFF

V gene: TRBV7-3
clone size: NA
J gene: TRBJ2-1
D gene: NA
CDR3 DNA: TGTGCCAGCAGCTTACCCTGTGAGCAGTTCTTC
CDR3 protein: CASSLPCEQFF

V gene: TRBV5-1
clone size: once
J gene: TRBJ2-1
D gene: TRBD2
CDR3 DNA: TGCGCCAGCAGCTTGCTAGCGGCTTACAATGAGCAGTTCTTC
CDR3 protein: CASSLLAAYNEQFF

V gene: TRBV6-2/TRBV6-3
clone size: NA
J gene: TRBJ2-1
D gene: TRBD2
CDR3 DNA: TGTGCCAGCAGCCGGACTAGCGGGGGCCCCAATGAGCAGTTCTTC
CDR3 protein: CASSRTSGGPNEQFF

V gene: TRBV19
clone size: NA
J gene: TRBJ1-3
D gene: TRBD1
CDR3 DNA: TGTGCCACCGACAGGGGATCCGGAAACACCATATATTTT
CDR3 protein: CATDRGSGNTIYF

V gene: TRBV13
clone size: NA
J gene: TRBJ1-6
D gene: NA
CDR3 DNA: TGTGCCACCGCCCGGGACTTTAATTCACCCCTCCACTTT
CDR3 protein: CATARDFNSPLHF

V gene: TRBV6-6
clone size: NA
J gene: TRBJ1-3
D gene: TRBD1
CDR3 DNA: TGTGCCAGCAGTTGGGGACAGGGCTTCTCTGGAAACACCATATATTTT
CDR3 protein: CASSWGQGFSGNTIYF

V gene: TRBV2
clone size: NA
J gene: TRBJ1-1
D gene: NA
CDR3 DNA: TGTGCCAGCACCCTTACAGTAAACACTGAAGCTTTCTTT
CDR3 protein: CASTLTVNTEAFF

V gene: TRBV5-1
clone size: NA
J gene: TRBJ1-2
D gene: TRBD1
CDR3 DNA: TGCGCCAGCAGCTACCTGGGACAGGGAGATGGCTACACCTTC
CDR3 protein: CASSYLGQGDGYTF

V gene: TRBV28
clone size: NA
J gene: TRBJ2-7
D gene: NA
CDR3 DNA: TGTGCCAGCAGTTCCCCCACGGAGCGGACCTCCTACGAGCAGTACTTC
CDR3 protein: CASSSPTERTSYEQYF

V gene: TRBV6-6
clone size: NA
J gene: TRBJ1-2
D gene: NA
CDR3 DNA: TGTGGTGTGGGGGGGGGCTACACCTTC
CDR3 protein: CGVGGGYTF

V gene: TRBV9
clone size: NA
J gene: TRBJ2-5
D gene: NA
CDR3 DNA: TGTGCCAGCAGCGTAGCTAGCCGTAGGGTTGAGACCCAGTACTTC
CDR3 protein: CASSVASRRVETQYF

V gene: TRBV5-4
clone size: NA
J gene: TRBJ2-2
D gene: TRBD1
CDR3 DNA: TGTGCCAGCAGCCCGTGGACAGGGCATAACACCGGGGAGCTGTTTTTT
CDR3 protein: CASSPWTGHNTGELFF

V gene: TRBV30
clone size: NA
J gene: TRBJ1-1
D gene: NA
CDR3 DNA: TGTGCCTGGAGGGCGGGCAGGTTGGCCACTGAAGCTTTCTTT
CDR3 protein: CAWRAGRLATEAFF

V gene: TRBV4-2
clone size: NA
J gene: TRBJ2-2
D gene: NA
CDR3 DNA: TGTGCCAGCAGCCAAGGGCGGGGCGCAAATCGGGTAATGACCGGGGAGCTGTTTTTT
CDR3 protein: CASSQGRGANRVMTGELFF

V gene: TRBV10-1
clone size: NA
J gene: TRBJ2-1
D gene: NA
CDR3 DNA: TGCGCCAGCAGTGACTTAGACAGGAATGAGCAGTTCTTC
CDR3 protein: CASSDLDRNEQFF

V gene: TRBV6-5
clone size: NA
J gene: TRBJ2-7
D gene: NA
CDR3 DNA: TGTGCCGCGAGGGAGAACAGGGGGGGGTCTGGGGAGCAGTACTTC
CDR3 protein: CAARENRGGSGEQYF